Presented here are 8 T cell receptor beta chains from one specimen sequenced in a study of blood T cell repertoires in COVID-19. Produced via immunoSEQ multiplex PCR; TCRdb's table is partial and in-frame only. The table has almost 200,000 clones, approximately 87% seen once. The specimen was peripheral blood. All receptors come from a woman aged 70-85 years with acute or convalescent COVID-19.

This clone appeared a few times. This sequence joins TRBV18 and TRBJ2-7; the D is unclear. Trimming stripped 5 bases from V and 1 base from J, with 6 bases between. This CDR3 is 12 amino acids long. Germline-derived CDR1 and CDR2 are KGHSH and LQKENI. The CDR3 sequence is CASSSTSYEQYF. CDR3 nucleotide sequence: TGTGCCAGCTCATCTACGTCCTACGAGCAGTACTTC.

The chain is built from TRBV7-2 and TRBJ1-5; TRBD1 matches at 9 bases. Germline CDR1 SGHTA, CDR2 FQGNSA. V shed 3 bases and J 7 bases; nucleotides not matched to a gene: 4. The CDR3 has 14 amino acids. CDR3 protein: CASSLRQGEQPQHF. The CDR3 DNA is TGTGCCAGCAGCTTGAGACAGGGGGAACAGCCCCAGCATTTT.

CDR3 in amino acids: CASSLGQGSYSYNEQFF. CDR3 in DNA: TGTGCCAGCAGCTTGGGTCAGGGATCTTACTCCTACAATGAGCAGTTCTTC. The rearrangement links TRBV5-4 to TRBJ2-1, with a weak D call TRBD1 (5 bases). Germline V gene lookup returns CDR1 SGHNT and CDR2 YYREEE (reference sequence). V lost 0 bases to trimming and J lost 0 bases, with 13 bases between them. The CDR3 is 17 amino acids.

The chain couples TRBV7-2 to TRBJ2-5, with 9 bases aligning to TRBD2. The CDR3 covers 17 residues. Germline CDR1 SGHTA, CDR2 FQGNSA. The V gene end was trimmed by 6 bases and the J gene end by 1 base; junction bases not matched to a gene: 12. The CDR3 bases are TGTGCCAGCAGTACCTTCGCGAATAGCGGGGGCCAAGAGACCCAGTACTTC. Residues: CASSTFANSGGQETQYF.

V gene TRBV12-3 or TRBV12-4 combines with J gene TRBJ1-2; D ambiguous. The CDR3 totals 13 residues. V was trimmed by 4 bases and J by 0 bases, leaving 6 bases between them. CDR3 sequence (DNA): TGTGCCAGCAGTTCCCATCCTAACTATGGCTACACCTTC. The encoded protein is CASSSHPNYGYTF.

The chain joins TRBV4-2 to TRBJ1-4, with TRBD1 matching over 8 bases. This CDR3 has 20 amino acids. The germline CDR1 and CDR2 sequences are LGHNA and YNFKEQ. V lost 3 bases, J lost 5 bases, and 20 bases stayed unmatched. The CDR3 coding sequence is TGTGCCAGCAGCCATAGGAGGACAGGGCCACCCTGGGCTGGCAATGAAAAACTGTTTTTT. Amino acid sequence: CASSHRRTGPPWAGNEKLFF.

The chain carries TRBV25-1 and TRBJ2-2, with TRBD1 matching over 9 bases. The CDR3 runs 15 residues. V lost 5 bases and J lost 6; bases outside the gene matches: 7. Germline-derived CDR1 and CDR2 are MGHDK and SYGVNS. The CDR3 nucleotides read TGTGCCAGCAGTAACCGGGACAGGGACGCCGGGGAGCTGTTTTTT. This translates into CASSNRDRDAGELFF.

This sequence joins TRBV5-1 and TRBJ2-3; 7 bases agree with TRBD2. Trimming removed 0 bases from V and 2 bases from J; junction bases left unmatched: 6. The CDR3 loop spans 16 amino acids. CDR1 SGHRS and CDR2 YFSETQ come from the germline V gene. The CDR3 loop reads CASSLGGGGSTDTQYF. The CDR3 nucleotides read TGCGCCAGCAGCTTGGGCGGCGGGGGATCCACAGATACGCAGTATTTT.